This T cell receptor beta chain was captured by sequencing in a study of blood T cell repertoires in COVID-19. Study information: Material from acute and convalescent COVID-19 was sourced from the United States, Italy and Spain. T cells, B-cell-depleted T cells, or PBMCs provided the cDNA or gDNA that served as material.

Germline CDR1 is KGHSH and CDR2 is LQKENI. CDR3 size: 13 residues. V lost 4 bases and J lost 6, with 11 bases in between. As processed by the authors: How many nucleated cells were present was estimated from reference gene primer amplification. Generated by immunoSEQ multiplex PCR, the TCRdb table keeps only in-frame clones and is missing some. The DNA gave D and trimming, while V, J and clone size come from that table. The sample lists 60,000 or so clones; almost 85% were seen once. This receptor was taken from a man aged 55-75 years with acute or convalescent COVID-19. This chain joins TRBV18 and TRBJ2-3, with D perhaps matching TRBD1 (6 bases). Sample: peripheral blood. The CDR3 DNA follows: TGTGCCAGCTCACGGGACAACCAGGATACGCAGTATTTT. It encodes CASSRDNQDTQYF.